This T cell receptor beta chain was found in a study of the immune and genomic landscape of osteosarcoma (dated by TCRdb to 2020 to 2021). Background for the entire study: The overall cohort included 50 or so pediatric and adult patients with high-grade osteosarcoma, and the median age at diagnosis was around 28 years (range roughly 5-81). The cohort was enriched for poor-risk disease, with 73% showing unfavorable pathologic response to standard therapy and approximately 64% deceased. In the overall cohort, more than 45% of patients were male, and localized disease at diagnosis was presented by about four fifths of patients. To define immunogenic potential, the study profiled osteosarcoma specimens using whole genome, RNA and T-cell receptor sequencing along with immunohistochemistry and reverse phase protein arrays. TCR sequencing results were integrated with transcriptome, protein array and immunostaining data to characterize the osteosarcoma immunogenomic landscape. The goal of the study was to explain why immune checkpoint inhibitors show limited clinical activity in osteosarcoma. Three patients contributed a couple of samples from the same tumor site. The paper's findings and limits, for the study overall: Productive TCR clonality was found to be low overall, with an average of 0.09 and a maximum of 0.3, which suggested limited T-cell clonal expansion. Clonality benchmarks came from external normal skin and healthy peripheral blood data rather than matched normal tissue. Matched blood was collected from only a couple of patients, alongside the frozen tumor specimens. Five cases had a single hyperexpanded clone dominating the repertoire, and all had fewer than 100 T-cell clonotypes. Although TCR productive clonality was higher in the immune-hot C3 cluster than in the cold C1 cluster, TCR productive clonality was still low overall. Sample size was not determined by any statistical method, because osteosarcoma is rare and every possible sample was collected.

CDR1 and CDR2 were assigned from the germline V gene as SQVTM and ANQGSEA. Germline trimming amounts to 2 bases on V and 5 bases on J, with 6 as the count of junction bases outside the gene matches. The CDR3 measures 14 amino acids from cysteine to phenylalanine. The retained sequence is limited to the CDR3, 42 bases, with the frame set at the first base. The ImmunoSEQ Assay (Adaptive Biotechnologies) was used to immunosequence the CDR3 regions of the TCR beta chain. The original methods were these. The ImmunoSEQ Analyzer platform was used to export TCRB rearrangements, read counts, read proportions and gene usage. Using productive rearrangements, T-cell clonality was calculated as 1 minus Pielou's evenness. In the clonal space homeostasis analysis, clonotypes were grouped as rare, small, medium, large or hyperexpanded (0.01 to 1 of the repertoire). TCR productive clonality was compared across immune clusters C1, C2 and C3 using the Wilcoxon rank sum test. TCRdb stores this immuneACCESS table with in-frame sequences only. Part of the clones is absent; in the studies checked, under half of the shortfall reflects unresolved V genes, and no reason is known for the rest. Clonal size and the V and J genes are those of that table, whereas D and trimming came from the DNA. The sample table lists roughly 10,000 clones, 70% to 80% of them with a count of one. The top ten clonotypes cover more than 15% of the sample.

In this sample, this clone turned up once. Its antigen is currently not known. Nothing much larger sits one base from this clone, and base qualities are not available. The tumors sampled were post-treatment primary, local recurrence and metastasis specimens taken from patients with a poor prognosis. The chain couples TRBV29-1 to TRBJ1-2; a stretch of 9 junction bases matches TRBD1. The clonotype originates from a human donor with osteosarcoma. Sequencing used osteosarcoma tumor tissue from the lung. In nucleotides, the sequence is TGCAGCGTTGAAAAAGGGACAGGGACTTATGGCTACACCTTC. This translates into CSVEKGTGTYGYTF.